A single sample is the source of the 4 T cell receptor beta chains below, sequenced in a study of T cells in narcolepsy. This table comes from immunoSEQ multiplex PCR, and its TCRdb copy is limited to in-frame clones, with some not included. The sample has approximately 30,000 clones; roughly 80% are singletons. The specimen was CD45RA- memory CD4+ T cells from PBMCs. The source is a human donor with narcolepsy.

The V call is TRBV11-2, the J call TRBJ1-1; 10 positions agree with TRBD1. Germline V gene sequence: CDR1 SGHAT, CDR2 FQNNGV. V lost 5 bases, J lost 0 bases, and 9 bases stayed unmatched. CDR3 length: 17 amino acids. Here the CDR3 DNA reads TGTGCCAGCAGCCAATACGGGACAGGGGTTTTGAACACTGAAGCTTTCTTT. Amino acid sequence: CASSQYGTGVLNTEAFF.

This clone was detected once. CDR3 DNA sequence: TGTGCCAGTAGCCGGGACAGGGGATTCAATGAGCAGTTCTTC. The encoded protein is CASSRDRGFNEQFF. The rearrangement joins TRBV11-2 to TRBJ2-1; 10 bases agree with TRBD1. Unmatched junction bases numbered 8, after V lost 9 bases and J lost 6 bases. Germline CDR1 SGHAT, CDR2 FQNNGV. The CDR3 is 14 amino acids.

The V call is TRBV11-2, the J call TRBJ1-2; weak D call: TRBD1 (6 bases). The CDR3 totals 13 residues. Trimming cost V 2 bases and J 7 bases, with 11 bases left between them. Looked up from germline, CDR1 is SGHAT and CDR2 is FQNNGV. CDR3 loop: CASSLQGSSGYTF. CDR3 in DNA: TGTGCCAGCAGCTTACAGGGGTCCAGTGGCTACACCTTC. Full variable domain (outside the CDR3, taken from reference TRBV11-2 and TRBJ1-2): EAGVAQSPRYKIIEKRQSVAFWCNPISGHATLYWYQQILGQGPKLLIQFQNNGVVDDSQLPKDRFSAERLKGVDSTLKIQPAKLEDSAVYLCASSLQGSSGYTFGSGTRLTVV.

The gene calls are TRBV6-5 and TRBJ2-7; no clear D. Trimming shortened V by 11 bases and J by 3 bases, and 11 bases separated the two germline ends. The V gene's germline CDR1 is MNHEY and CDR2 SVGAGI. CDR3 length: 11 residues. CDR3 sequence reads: CASRLNYEQYF. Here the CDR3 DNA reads TGTGCCTCCCGACTCAACTACGAGCAGTACTTC.